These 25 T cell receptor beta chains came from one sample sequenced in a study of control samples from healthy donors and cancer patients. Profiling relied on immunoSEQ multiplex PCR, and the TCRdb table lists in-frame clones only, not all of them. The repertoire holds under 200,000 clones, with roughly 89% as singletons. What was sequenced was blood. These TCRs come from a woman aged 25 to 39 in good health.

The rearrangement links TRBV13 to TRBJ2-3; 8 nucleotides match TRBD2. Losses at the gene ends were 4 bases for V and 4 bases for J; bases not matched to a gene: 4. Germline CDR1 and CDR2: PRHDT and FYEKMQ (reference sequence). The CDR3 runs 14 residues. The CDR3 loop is CASSSGGPADTQYF. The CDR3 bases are TGTGCCAGCAGCTCGGGGGGGCCGGCAGATACGCAGTATTTT.

The CDR3 sequence: CASSPPGRGDTQYF. The CDR3 DNA is TGTGCCAGCAGCCCCCCCGGGAGGGGAGATACGCAGTATTTT. J is TRBJ2-3 and V is TRBV9; 8 bases are shared with TRBD2. V shed 4 bases and J 5 bases; nucleotides not matched to a gene: 6. Germline-derived CDR1 and CDR2 are SGDLS and YYNGEE. The CDR3 contains 14 residues.

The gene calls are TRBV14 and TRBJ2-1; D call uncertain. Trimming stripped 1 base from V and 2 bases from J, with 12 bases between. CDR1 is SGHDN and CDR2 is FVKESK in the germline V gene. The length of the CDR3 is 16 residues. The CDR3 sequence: CASSQGGIGPYNEQFF. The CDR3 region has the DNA TGTGCCAGCAGCCAAGGTGGTATAGGCCCCTACAATGAGCAGTTCTTC.

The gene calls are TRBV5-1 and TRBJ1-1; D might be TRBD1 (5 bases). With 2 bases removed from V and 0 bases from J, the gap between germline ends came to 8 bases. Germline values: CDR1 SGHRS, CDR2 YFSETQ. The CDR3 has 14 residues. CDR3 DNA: TGCGCCAGCAGCTTAGACAGCATGAACACTGAAGCTTTCTTT. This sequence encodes CASSLDSMNTEAFF. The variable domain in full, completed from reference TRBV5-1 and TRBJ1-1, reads KAGVTQTPRYLIKTRGQQVTLSCSPISGHRSVSWYQQTPGQGLQFLFEYFSETQRNKGNFPGRFSGRQFSNSRSEMNVSTLELGDSALYLCASSLDSMNTEAFFGQGTRLTVV.

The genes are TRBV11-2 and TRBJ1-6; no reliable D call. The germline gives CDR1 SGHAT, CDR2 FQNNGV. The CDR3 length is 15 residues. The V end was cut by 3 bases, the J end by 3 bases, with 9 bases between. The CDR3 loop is CASSFRRGYNSPLHF. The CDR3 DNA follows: TGTGCCAGCAGCTTTCGCCGGGGCTATAATTCACCCCTCCACTTT.

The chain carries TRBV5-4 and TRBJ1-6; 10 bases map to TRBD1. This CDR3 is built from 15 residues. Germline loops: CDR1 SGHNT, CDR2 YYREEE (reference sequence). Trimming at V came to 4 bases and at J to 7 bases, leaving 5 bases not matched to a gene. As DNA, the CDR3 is TGTGCCAGCAGCCGAGGACAGGGGGTAAATTCACCCCTCCACTTT. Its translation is CASSRGQGVNSPLHF.

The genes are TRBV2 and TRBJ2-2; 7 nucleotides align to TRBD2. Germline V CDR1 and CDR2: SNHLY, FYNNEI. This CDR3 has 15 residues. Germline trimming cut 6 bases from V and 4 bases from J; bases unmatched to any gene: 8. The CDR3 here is CASSNTSVGTGELFF. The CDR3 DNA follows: TGTGCCAGCAGCAATACTAGCGTGGGCACCGGGGAGCTGTTTTTT.

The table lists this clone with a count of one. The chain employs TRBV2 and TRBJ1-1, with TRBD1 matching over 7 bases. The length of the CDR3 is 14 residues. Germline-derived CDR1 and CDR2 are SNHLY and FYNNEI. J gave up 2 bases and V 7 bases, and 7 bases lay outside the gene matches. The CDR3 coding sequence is TGTGCCAGCACTAAGGGACAGCCTAACACTGAAGCTTTCTTT. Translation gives CASTKGQPNTEAFF.

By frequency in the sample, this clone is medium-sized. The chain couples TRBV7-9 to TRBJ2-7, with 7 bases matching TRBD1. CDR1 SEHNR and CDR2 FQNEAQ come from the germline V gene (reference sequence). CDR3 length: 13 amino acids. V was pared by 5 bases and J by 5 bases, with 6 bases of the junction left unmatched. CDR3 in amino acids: CASSPTGLDEQYF. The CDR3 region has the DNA TGTGCCAGCAGCCCGACAGGGCTGGACGAGCAGTACTTC.

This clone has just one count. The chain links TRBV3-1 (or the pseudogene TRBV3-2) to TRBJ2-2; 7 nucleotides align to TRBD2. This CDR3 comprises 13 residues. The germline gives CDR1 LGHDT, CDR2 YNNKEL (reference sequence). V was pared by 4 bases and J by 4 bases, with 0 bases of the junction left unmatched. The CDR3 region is CASSRLATGELFF. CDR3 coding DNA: TGTGCCAGCAGCCGACTAGCCACCGGGGAGCTGTTTTTT.

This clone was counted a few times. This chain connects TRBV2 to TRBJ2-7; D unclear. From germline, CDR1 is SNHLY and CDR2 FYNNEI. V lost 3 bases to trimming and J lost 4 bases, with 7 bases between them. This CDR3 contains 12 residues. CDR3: CASSDSFYEQYF. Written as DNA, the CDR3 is TGTGCCAGCAGTGACAGCTTTTACGAGCAGTACTTC.

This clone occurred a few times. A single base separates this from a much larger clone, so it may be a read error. DNA for the CDR3: TGTGCCAGCAGTTCCGGGACACTCTATGGCTACACCTTC. This sequence encodes CASSSGTLYGYTF. The chain has TRBV28 and TRBJ1-2; D perhaps matches TRBD1 (6 bases). Trimming pared 4 bases from V and 4 bases from J, leaving 10 bases between. The germline V gene has CDR1 MDHEN and CDR2 SYDVKM. There are 13 residues in the CDR3.

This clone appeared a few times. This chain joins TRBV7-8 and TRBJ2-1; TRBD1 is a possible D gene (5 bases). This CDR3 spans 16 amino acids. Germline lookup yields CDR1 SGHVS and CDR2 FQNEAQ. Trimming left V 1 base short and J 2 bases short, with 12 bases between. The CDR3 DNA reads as TGTGCCAGCAGCTTAGGTTGGCAGGGAACCTACAATGAGCAGTTCTTC. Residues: CASSLGWQGTYNEQFF.

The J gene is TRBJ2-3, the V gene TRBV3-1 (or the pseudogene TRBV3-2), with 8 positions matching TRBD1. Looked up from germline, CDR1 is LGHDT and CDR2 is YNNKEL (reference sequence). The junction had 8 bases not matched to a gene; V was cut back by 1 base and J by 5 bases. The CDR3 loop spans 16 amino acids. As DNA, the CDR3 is TGTGCCAGCAGCCAAGGCGGTAGCAGGGGGCAAGATACGCAGTATTTT. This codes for CASSQGGSRGQDTQYF.

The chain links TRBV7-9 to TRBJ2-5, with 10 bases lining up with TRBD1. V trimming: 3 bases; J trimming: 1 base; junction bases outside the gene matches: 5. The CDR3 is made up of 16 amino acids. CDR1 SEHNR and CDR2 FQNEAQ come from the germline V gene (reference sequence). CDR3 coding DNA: TGTGCCAGCAGCTTGGGGGACAGGGGCTCCCAAGAGACCCAGTACTTC. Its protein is CASSLGDRGSQETQYF.

The CDR3 sequence: CASALTDLYGYTF. In DNA form, the CDR3 reads TGTGCCAGCGCCTTGACAGACCTCTATGGCTACACCTTC. The chain links TRBV2 to TRBJ1-2, with D tentatively TRBD1 (5 bases). V lost 8 bases and J 4 bases, leaving 14 bases between the germline ends. The germline gives CDR1 SNHLY, CDR2 FYNNEI. This CDR3 has 13 residues. The full variable domain, in which reference TRBV2 and TRBJ1-2 provide the parts outside the CDR3, is EPEVTQTPSHQVTQMGQEVILRCVPISNHLYFYWYRQILGQKVEFLVSFYNNEISEKSEIFDDQFSVERPDGSNFTLKIRSTKLEDSAMYFCASALTDLYGYTFGSGTRLTVV.

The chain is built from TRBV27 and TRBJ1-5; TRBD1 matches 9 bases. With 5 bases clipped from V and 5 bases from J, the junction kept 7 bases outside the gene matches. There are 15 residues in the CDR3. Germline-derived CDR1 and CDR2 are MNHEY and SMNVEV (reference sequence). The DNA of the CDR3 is TGTGCCAGCAGTGGGGGACAGGGAGGGCATCAGCCCCAGCATTTT. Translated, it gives CASSGGQGGHQPQHF.

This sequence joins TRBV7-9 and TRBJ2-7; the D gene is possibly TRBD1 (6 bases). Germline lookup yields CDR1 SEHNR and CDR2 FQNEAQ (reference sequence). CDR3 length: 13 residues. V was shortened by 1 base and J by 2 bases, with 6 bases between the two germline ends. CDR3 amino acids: CASSLDRAYEQYF. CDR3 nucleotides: TGTGCCAGCAGCTTAGACAGGGCCTACGAGCAGTACTTC.

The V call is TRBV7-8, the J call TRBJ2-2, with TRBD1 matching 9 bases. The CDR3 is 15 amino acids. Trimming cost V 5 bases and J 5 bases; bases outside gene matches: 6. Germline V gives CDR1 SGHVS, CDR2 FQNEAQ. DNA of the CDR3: TGTGCCAGCAGCCGAGGACAGGGGAGGACCGGGGAGCTGTTTTTT. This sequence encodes CASSRGQGRTGELFF.

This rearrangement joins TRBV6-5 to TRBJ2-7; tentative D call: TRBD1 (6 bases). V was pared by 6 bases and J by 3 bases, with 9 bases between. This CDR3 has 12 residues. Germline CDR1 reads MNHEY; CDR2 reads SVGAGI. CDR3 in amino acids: CASRNRVYEQYF. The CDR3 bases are TGTGCCAGCAGAAACAGGGTCTACGAGCAGTACTTC.

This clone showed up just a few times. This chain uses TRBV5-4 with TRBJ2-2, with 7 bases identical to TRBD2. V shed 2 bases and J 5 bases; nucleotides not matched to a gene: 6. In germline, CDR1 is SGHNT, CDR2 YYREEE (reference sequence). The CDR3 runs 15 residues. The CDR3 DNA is TGTGCCAGCAGCTTAAGGGAGGGCCAAACCGGGGAGCTGTTTTTT. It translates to CASSLREGQTGELFF. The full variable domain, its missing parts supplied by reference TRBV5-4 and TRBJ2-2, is ETGVTQSPTHLIKTRGQQVTLRCSSQSGHNTVSWYQQALGQGPQFIFQYYREEENGRGNFPPRFSGLQFPNYSSELNVNALELDDSALYLCASSLREGQTGELFFGEGSRLTVL.

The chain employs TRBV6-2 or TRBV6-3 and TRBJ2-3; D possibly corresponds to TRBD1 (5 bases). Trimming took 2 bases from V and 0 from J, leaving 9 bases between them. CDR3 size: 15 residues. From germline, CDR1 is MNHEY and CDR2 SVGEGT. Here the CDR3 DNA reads TGTGCCAGCAGTTACGGGGCCGGGAGCACAGATACGCAGTATTTT. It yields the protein CASSYGAGSTDTQYF.

CDR3: CASSFQENYGYTF. Here the CDR3 DNA reads TGTGCCAGCAGTTTCCAGGAAAACTATGGCTACACCTTC. This rearrangement joins TRBV28 to TRBJ1-2; no definite D call. V shed 3 bases and J shed 2 bases, with 7 bases lying between them. The germline gives CDR1 MDHEN, CDR2 SYDVKM. The CDR3 length is 13 residues.

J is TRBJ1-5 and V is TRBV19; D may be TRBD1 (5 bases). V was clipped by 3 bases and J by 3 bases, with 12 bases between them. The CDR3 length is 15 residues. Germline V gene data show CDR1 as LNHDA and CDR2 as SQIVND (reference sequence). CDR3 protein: CASSITAGFNQPQHF. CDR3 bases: TGTGCCAGTAGTATCACGGCAGGGTTCAATCAGCCCCAGCATTTT.

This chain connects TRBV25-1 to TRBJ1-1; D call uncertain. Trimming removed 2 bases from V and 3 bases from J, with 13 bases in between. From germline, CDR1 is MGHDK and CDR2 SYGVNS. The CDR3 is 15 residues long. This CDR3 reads CASSEIRARDTEAFF. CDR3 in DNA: TGTGCCAGCAGTGAAATTAGGGCGAGGGACACTGAAGCTTTCTTT.